Following are 8 T cell receptor beta chains from one sample sequenced in a study of shared clonotypes between healthy human individuals. Profiling relied on immunoSEQ multiplex PCR, and the TCRdb table lists in-frame clones only, not all of them. The data hold roughly 720,000 clones, with about 90% observed a single time. Sequencing used memory CD8+ T cells from PBMCs. Subset meaning: CD45RO+ cells pooled with CCR7-negative TemRA cells. All receptors derive from a man between 18 and 29 years old in good health. Some clones in this sample may be carry-over from other donors' samples.

This clone came up many times. V gene TRBV7-3 combines with J gene TRBJ2-1, with no clear D. V was shortened by 2 bases and J by 4 bases, with 12 bases between the two germline ends. This CDR3 spans 15 amino acids. The V gene's germline CDR1 is SGHTA and CDR2 FQGTGA. The CDR3 reads CASSLRLGRYNEQFF. DNA for the CDR3: TGTGCCAGCAGCTTACGTCTGGGCCGATACAATGAGCAGTTCTTC.

This clone was recorded only once. The V call is TRBV7-9, the J call TRBJ2-7; D perhaps matches TRBD1 (5 bases). V lost 4 bases to trimming and J lost 5 bases, with 18 bases between them. This CDR3 comprises 15 residues. CDR1 and CDR2 from the germline V gene are SEHNR and FQNEAQ (reference sequence). CDR3 DNA sequence: TGTGCCAGCAGCTCCCCTCGCGCCAGGGTGGACGAGCAGTACTTC. Protein sequence: CASSSPRARVDEQYF.

The chain has TRBV5-1 and TRBJ2-7, with D uncertain. Germline CDR1 SGHRS, CDR2 YFSETQ. With 1 base removed from V and 2 bases from J, the gap between germline ends came to 7 bases. The CDR3 has 13 amino acids. The CDR3 reads CASSLIGAYEQYF. CDR3 in DNA: TGCGCCAGCAGCTTGATCGGAGCCTACGAGCAGTACTTC.

This clone was recorded only once. The chain uses TRBV25-1 and TRBJ2-3; 8 nucleotides line up with TRBD2. This CDR3 spans 14 amino acids. Per germline, CDR1 MGHDK and CDR2 SYGVNS. V lost 7 bases to trimming and J lost 4 bases; unmatched junction nucleotides: 7. DNA of the CDR3: TGTGCCAGCAACCAACGGGGGGGGGCAGATACGCAGTATTTT. Translation: CASNQRGGADTQYF.

V gene TRBV7-6 combines with J gene TRBJ2-5; 7 bases are shared with TRBD2. Germline CDR1 SGHVS, CDR2 FNYEAQ. Trimming took 3 bases from V and 2 from J; bases not matched to a gene: 9. The CDR3 runs to 16 residues. CDR3 loop: CASSFPPLATQETQYF. CDR3 nucleotides: TGTGCCAGCAGCTTCCCCCCACTAGCGACGCAAGAGACCCAGTACTTC.

This rearrangement joins TRBV6-5 to TRBJ1-1, with 9 positions matching TRBD1. V lost 7 bases to trimming and J lost 4 bases; unmatched junction nucleotides: 4. Germline assignment: CDR1 MNHEY and CDR2 SVGAGI. CDR3 length: 13 residues. The CDR3 sequence is CASTGQGFTEAFF. DNA of the CDR3: TGTGCCAGCACGGGACAGGGTTTCACTGAAGCTTTCTTT.

The chain carries TRBV27 and TRBJ2-7; 10 bases are shared with TRBD1. After removal of 8 bases from V and 5 bases from J, the junction contained 9 bases not matched to a gene. Germline V lookup: CDR1 MNHEY, CDR2 SMNVEV (reference sequence). This CDR3 is 14 amino acids long. The CDR3 sequence: CASSYRGTGDEQYF. The DNA for the CDR3 is TGTGCCAGCTCGTACCGCGGGACAGGGGACGAGCAGTACTTC.

This clone has just one count. This chain uses TRBV27 with TRBJ2-1; 9 bases are shared with TRBD2. V trimming: 0 bases; J trimming: 10 bases; junction bases outside the gene matches: 7. Germline CDR1 is MNHEY and CDR2 is SMNVEV (reference sequence). CDR3 length: 15 residues. The CDR3 protein is CASSLSRGGGDEQFF. CDR3 DNA sequence: TGTGCCAGCAGTTTATCGCGGGGGGGAGGGGACGAGCAGTTCTTC.